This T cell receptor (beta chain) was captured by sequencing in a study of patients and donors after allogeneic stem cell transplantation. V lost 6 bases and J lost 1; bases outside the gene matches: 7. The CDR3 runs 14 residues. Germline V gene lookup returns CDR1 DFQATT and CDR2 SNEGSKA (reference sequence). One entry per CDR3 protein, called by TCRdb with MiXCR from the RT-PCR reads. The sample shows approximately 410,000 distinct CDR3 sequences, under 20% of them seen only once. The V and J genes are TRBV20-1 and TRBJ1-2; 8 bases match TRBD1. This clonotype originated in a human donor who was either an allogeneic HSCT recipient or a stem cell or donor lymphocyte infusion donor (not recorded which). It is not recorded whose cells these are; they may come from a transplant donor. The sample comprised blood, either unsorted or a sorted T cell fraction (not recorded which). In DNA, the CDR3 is TGCAGTGCCATTGGGGACAGGAGTAACTATGGCTACACCTTC. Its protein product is CSAIGDRSNYGYTF.